This T cell receptor beta chain originates from a study of control samples from healthy donors and cancer patients. Only in-frame clones appear in the TCRdb table, and some are missing; sequencing was by immunoSEQ multiplex PCR. This sample has roughly 130,000 clones, with approximately 90% found just once. This sequence was found in a young man in good health. The sequencing input was blood.

The CDR3 bases are TGCAGTGCAAACAGTTACGGTGAGCAGTTCTTC. This sequence encodes CSANSYGEQFF. The chain joins TRBV20-1 to TRBJ2-1, with D unclear. CDR1 is DFQATT, CDR2 SNEGSKA, per germline (reference sequence). Trimming pared 6 bases from V and 9 bases from J, leaving 12 bases between. The CDR3 sequence is 11 residues long.